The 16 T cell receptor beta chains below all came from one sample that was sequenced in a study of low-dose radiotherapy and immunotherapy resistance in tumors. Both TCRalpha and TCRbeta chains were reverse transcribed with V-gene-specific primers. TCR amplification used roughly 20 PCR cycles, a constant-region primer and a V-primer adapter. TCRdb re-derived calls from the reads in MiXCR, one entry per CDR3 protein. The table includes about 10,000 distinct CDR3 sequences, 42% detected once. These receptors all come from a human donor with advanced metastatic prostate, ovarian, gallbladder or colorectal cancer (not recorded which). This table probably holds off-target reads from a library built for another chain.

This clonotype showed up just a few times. CDR3: CASRRGQGAVLENQPQHF. In DNA, the CDR3 is TGTGCCAGCAGACGTGGACAGGGGGCGGTCTTGGAAAATCAGCCCCAGCATTTT. V gene TRBV7-2 combines with J gene TRBJ1-5; 11 bases are a match to TRBD1. V lost 6 bases, J lost 4 bases, and 14 bases stayed unmatched. Germline assignment: CDR1 SGHTA and CDR2 FQGNSA. The CDR3 covers 18 residues.

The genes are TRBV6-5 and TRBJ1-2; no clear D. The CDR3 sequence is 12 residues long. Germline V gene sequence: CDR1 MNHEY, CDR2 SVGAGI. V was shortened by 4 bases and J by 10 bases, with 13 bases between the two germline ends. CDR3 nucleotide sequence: TGTGCCAGCAGTTCCCCTACACAGATCTACACCTTC. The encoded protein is CASSSPTQIYTF.

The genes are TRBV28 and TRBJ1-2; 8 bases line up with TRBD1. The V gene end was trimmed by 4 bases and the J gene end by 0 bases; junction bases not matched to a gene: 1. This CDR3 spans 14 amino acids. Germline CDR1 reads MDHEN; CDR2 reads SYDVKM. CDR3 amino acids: CASSSGQANYGYTF. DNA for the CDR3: TGTGCCAGCAGTTCGGGACAGGCTAACTATGGCTACACCTTC.

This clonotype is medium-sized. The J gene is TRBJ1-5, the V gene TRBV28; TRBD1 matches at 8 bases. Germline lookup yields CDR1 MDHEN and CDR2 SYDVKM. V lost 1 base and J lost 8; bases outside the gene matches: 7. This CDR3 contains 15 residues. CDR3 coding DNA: TGTGCCAGCAGTTTATCGGACAGGGTGACAAAGCCCCAGCATTTT. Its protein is CASSLSDRVTKPQHF.

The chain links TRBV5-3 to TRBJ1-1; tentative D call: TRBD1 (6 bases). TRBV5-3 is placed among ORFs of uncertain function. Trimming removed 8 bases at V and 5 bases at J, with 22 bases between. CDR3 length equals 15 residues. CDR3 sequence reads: CASSKGTGRRTEAFF. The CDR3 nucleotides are TGTGCCAGCAGCAAAGGCACAGGGCGTCGGACTGAAGCTTTCTTT.

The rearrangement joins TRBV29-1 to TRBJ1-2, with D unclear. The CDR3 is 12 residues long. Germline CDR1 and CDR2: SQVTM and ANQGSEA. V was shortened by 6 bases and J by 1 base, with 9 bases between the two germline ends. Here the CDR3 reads CSVIRVNYGYTF. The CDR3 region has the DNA TGCAGCGTCATCCGGGTTAACTATGGCTACACCTTC. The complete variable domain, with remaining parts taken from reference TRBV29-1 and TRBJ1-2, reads SAVISQKPSRDICQRGTSLTIQCQVDSQVTMMFWYRQQPGQSLTLIATANQGSEATYESGFVIDKFPISRPNLTFSTLTVSNMSPEDSSIYLCSVIRVNYGYTFGSGTRLTVV.

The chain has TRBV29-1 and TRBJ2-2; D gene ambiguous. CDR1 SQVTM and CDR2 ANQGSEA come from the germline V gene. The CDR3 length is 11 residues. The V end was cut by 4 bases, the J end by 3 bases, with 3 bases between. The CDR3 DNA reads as TGCAGCGTTGGGGACACCGGGGAGCTGTTTTTT. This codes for CSVGDTGELFF.

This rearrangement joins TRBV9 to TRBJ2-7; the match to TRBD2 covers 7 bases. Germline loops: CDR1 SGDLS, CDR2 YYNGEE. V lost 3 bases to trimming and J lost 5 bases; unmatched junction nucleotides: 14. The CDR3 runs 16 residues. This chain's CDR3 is CASSASVGGARNEQYF. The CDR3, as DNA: TGTGCCAGCAGCGCATCCGTGGGAGGGGCCCGGAACGAGCAGTACTTC. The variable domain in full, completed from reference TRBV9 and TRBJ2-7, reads DSGVTQTPKHLITATGQRVTLRCSPRSGDLSVYWYQQSLDQGLQFLIQYYNGEERAKGNILERFSAQQFPDLHSELNLSSLELGDSALYFCASSASVGGARNEQYFGPGTRLTVT.

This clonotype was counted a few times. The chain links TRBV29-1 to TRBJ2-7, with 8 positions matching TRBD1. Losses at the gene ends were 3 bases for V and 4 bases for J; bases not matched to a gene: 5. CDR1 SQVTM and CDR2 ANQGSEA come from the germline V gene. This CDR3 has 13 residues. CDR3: CSVDLGQGYEQYF. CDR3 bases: TGCAGCGTTGATTTAGGACAGGGTTACGAGCAGTACTTC.

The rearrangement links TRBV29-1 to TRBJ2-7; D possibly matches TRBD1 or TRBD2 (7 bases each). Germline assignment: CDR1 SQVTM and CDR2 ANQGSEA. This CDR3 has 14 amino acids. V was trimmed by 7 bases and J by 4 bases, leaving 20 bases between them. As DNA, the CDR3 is TGCAGCGCCCAGGGGGGGAATACGGTTTACGAGCAGTACTTC. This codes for CSAQGGNTVYEQYF.

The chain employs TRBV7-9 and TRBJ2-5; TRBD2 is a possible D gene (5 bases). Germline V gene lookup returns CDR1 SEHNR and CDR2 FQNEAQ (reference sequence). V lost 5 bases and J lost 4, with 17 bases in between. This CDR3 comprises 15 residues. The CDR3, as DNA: TGTGCCAGCAGCAAAACTTCAGACTACGGAGAGACCCAGTACTTC. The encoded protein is CASSKTSDYGETQYF. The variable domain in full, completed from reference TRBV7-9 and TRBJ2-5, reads DTGVSQNPRHKITKRGQNVTFRCDPISEHNRLYWYRQTLGQGPEFLTYFQNEAQLEKSRLLSDRFSAERPKGSFSTLEIQRTEQGDSAMYLCASSKTSDYGETQYFGPGTRLLVL.

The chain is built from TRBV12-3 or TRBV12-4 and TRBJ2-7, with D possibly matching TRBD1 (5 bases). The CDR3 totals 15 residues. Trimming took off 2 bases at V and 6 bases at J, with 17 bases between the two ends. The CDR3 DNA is TGTGCCAGCAGTTTACCCCAGACAGAGGATCTCGAGCAGTACTTC. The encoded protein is CASSLPQTEDLEQYF.

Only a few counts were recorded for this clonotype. The CDR3 spells CASSLTPGLVDGYTF. The CDR3 nucleotides are TGTGCCAGCAGCTTAACGCCAGGGTTGGTCGATGGCTACACCTTC. This chain connects TRBV7-3 to TRBJ1-2; possible D gene TRBD1, 5 bases. Germline V gene sequence: CDR1 SGHTA, CDR2 FQGTGA. This CDR3 has 15 amino acids. V was pared by 0 bases and J by 6 bases, with 14 bases between.

Here the CDR3 reads CAISSGGAYNEQFF. The CDR3, as DNA: TGTGCCATTAGTAGCGGGGGGGCCTACAATGAGCAGTTCTTC. J is TRBJ2-1 and V is TRBV10-3; 11 bases match TRBD2. This CDR3 spans 14 amino acids. Trimming cost V 9 bases and J 2 bases; bases outside gene matches: 3. Germline V lookup: CDR1 ENHRY, CDR2 SYGVKD.

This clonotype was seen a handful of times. The CDR3 spells CASSEGLAGDTQYF. For the CDR3, the DNA is TGTGCCAGCAGTGAAGGGCTAGCCGGAGATACGCAGTATTTT. The chain couples TRBV2 to TRBJ2-3, with a possible D match to TRBD2 (5 bases). V lost 1 base to trimming and J lost 5 bases, with 10 bases between them. The length of the CDR3 is 14 residues. Germline V gene sequence: CDR1 SNHLY, CDR2 FYNNEI.

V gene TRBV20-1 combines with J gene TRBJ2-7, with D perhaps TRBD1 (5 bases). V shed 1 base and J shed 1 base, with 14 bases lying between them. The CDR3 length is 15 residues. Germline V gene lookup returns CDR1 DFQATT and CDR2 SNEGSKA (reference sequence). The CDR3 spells CSARGGRALSYEQYF. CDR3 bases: TGCAGTGCTAGAGGGGGCAGGGCGTTATCCTACGAGCAGTACTTC.